What follows is one TCR beta chain and its context. Its specific antigen is unknown. Since a much larger clone is just one base distant, this may be a read error. Using a constant-region primer and ProtoScript II reverse transcriptase, TCRbeta-specific cDNA was reverse-transcribed from 450 to 650 ng total RNA. The TCRbeta libraries were prepared through three rounds of nested multiplex PCR following a slightly modified ARM-PCR procedure. The first two PCR rounds used multiplex TRBV1-TRBV30 forward primers with a Cbeta reverse primer, each for 10 cycles. Sample barcodes and Illumina adapters were added in a final 25-cycle PCR with Deep VentR polymerase. Before sequencing, amplicons of 200-500 bp were gel-purified using a QIAquick gel extraction kit. TCRbeta amplicons were sequenced on an Illumina HiSeq 2500 with 250-bp paired-end reads. Regarding the original processing steps: Quality trimming of reads was performed with Trimmomatic v0.33, and paired reads were merged with FLASH v1.2.11 so that full CDR3 sequences could be recovered. V, D and J germline segments were assigned to the rearranged TCRbeta sequences using MiGEC v1.2.1b. Clonotype statistics, along with Shannon-Wiener diversity indices, were calculated using VDJtools v1.0.0. To cut down on sampling bias, every analysis after diversity analysis relied on just the 250 most abundant clonotypes from each sample. The public sequencing data were trimmed at Q25 with fastp and processed into clonotypes with MiXCR by TCRdb, which kept only in-frame beta chains. All rows with the same CDR3 protein become a single entry with the most common DNA and genes. The V and J calls here are based on TCRdb, not the publication. The sample yields about 200,000 distinct CDR3 sequences; almost 65% were counted once. The ten largest clones take up around 7.1% of the sample.

The data originate from a study of tumor-infiltrating lymphocytes in primary liver carcinoma (dated by TCRdb to between 2016 and 2019). At the level of the whole study: Between late 2015 and 2016, about 5 patients in China with histopathologically diagnosed primary liver carcinoma had surgical resection. Hepatocellular carcinoma (four) or combined HCC and intrahepatic cholangiocarcinoma (one) was present in the five patients, who were three men and two women aged 30 to 69 years. Each sample produced roughly 3.65 to 7.13 million productive TCRbeta reads, and read depth showed no significant difference between tissue types. For each liver tumor, the study sampled five regions along with adjacent normal tissue and blood, and applied TCRbeta repertoire sequencing, expression microarrays and whole-exome sequencing. A total of 35 or so specimens from 5 patients, comprising 25 or so tumor regions, 5 adjacent noncancerous liver tissues and 5 peripheral blood samples, were covered by TCRbeta repertoire sequencing. Technical replicate repertoires showed high reproducibility, with mean shared-clone rates roughly 0.87 and correlation coefficients above 0.95. The five patients had tumors of stage T1-T3 N0M0, with maximum diameters ranging from 4.2 to 10 cm.

Reading the germline V gene gives CDR1 MDHEN and CDR2 SYDVKM. The CDR3, cysteine through phenylalanine, is 15 amino acids long. CDR3 DNA only is kept here, 45 bases in frame from base 1. RNA from unsorted whole blood was extracted with TRIzol reagent, and germline DNA was obtained with the DNeasy Blood & Tissue kit. At the time of sampling, the patients were treatment-naive and had chronic HBV infection. Approximately 4.1 milliliters of peripheral blood were collected into K2EDTA tubes before surgery. General study outcomes and caveats: The top 250 clones accounted for a significantly greater share of the repertoire in tumors than in blood (p = 0.039). Pairs of tumor regions showed greater repertoire overlap (mean about 35%) than tumor-adjacent pairs (approximately 17%) or tumor-blood pairs (approximately 15%), which is consistent with antigen-driven expansion. Bulk unsorted samples precluded comparing CD4+ and CD8+ T cell repertoires. Only 4 or 5 patients were included in the study, and the authors note that the findings should be validated in a larger study. Only the TCR beta chain was sequenced, which likely underestimates true repertoire diversity because unpaired alpha chains were not captured.

This receptor was taken from a woman aged 55-70 years with primary liver carcinoma and hepatitis B virus infection. The V gene is TRBV28 and the J gene is TRBJ2-7, and 13 bases in between align with TRBD2. The sequenced sample was peripheral blood. Here is the DNA: TGTCCCAGCAGACGACTAGCGGGAGGAACCTACGAGCAGTACTTC. It encodes CPSRRLAGGTYEQYF.